This T cell receptor (beta chain) originates from a study of blood T cell repertoires in COVID-19. On the study more broadly: COVID-19 samples, acute and convalescent, were from the United States, Italy and Spain. In each case, the material was cDNA or gDNA derived from T cells, B-cell-depleted T cells, or PBMCs.

Germline V CDR1 and CDR2: LGHNA, YNFKEQ. Trimming took 0 bases from V and 5 from J, leaving 13 bases between them. The CDR3 length is 16 residues. Original handling: Researchers report that nucleated cell counts were estimated from reference gene primer amplification. TCRdb's copy holds only in-frame clones and misses some; the assay was immunoSEQ multiplex PCR. That table gives V, J and clone size, and the DNA gave D and trimming. The sample records around 250,000 clones, approximately 86% being singletons. The chain has TRBV4-2 and TRBJ1-4, with D perhaps TRBD1 (6 bases). Sequencing was carried out using peripheral blood. The TCR sequence derives from a woman aged 70-85 years with active or convalescent COVID-19. CDR3 in amino acids: CASSQEVQGGNEKLFF. The DNA for the CDR3 is TGTGCCAGCAGCCAAGAGGTACAGGGCGGGAATGAAAAACTGTTTTTT.